Listed below are T cell receptor beta chains from one sample, sequenced in a study of identifying expanded T cells in peripheral blood. The data were produced by immunoSEQ multiplex PCR, yet TCRdb's version contains in-frame clones alone and is incomplete. The repertoire holds around 60,000 clones, with about four fifths as singletons. The specimen sequenced was blood. Receptors were obtained from a person between 18 and 75 years old in good health. Each CDR3 is given with its conserved first and last residue. Each record gives: clone size, V gene, D gene, J gene, CDR3 DNA, CDR3 protein. D genes are given only for firm matches. Size is stated for part of the rows, as once, few or many counts, or as a class when the clone is expanded.

>NA|TRBV7-3|TRBD2|TRBJ2-5
TGTGCCAGCAGCTTACAGCGGGGCCCGCAAGAGACCCAGTACTTC
CASSLQRGPQETQYF
>once|TRBV6-6|TRBD1|TRBJ1-2
TGTGCCAGCAGTTACTCGACAGGGGCCAATGGCTACACCTTC
CASSYSTGANGYTF
>once|TRBV19|NA|TRBJ2-3
TGTGCCACTTCTATTGGGCTTCACACAGATACGCAGTATTTT
CATSIGLHTDTQYF
>few|TRBV2|NA|TRBJ1-1
TGTGCCAGCAGTTACCTTAACACTGAAGCTTTCTTT
CASSYLNTEAFF
>medium-sized|TRBV7-6|TRBD1|TRBJ1-1
TGTGCCAGCAGCTCAGGACAGGAGAACACTGAAGCTTTCTTT
CASSSGQENTEAFF
>few|TRBV6-1|NA|TRBJ1-2
TGTGCCAGCAGTGAAGCGACAGGTTCCTATGGCTACACCTTC
CASSEATGSYGYTF
>NA|TRBV5-1|NA|TRBJ1-2
TGCGCCAGCAGCTCGGAGCCTAATGGCTACACCTTC
CASSSEPNGYTF
>NA|TRBV5-6|NA|TRBJ2-2
TGTGCCAGCAGCTTGATCTGGCTGGACACCGGGGAGCTGTTTTTT
CASSLIWLDTGELFF
>NA|TRBV11-2|NA|TRBJ1-2
TGTGCCAGCAGCCTTTCTACTACGGGTGGCTACACCTTC
CASSLSTTGGYTF
>NA|TRBV6-4|NA|TRBJ1-5
TGTGCCAGCAGTGACTCTCACCGCCGGAGCAATCAGCCCCAGCATTTT
CASSDSHRRSNQPQHF
>medium-sized|TRBV19|NA|TRBJ2-7
TGTGCCAGTAGTATTACAGATTCCTACGAGCAGTACTTC
CASSITDSYEQYF
>NA|TRBV14|NA|TRBJ1-1
TGTGCCAGCAGCCCAGTCCAGGCTGGGGCTTTCTTT
CASSPVQAGAFF
>NA|TRBV19|NA|TRBJ1-6
TGTGCCAGTAGTATCATCTCAACCGATAATTCACCCCTCCACTTT
CASSIISTDNSPLHF
>NA|TRBV5-1|NA|TRBJ2-1
TGCGCCAGCAGCTTGGCCTCCCAGTCCTACAATGAGCAGTTCTTC
CASSLASQSYNEQFF
>few|TRBV18|TRBD1|TRBJ2-1
TGTGCCAGCTCCGCTTGGGGGACAGGACTTTACAATGAGCAGTTCTTC
CASSAWGTGLYNEQFF
>NA|TRBV7-9|NA|TRBJ2-2
TGTGCCAGCAGATTGGACAGACCCGCCGGGGAGCTGTTTTTT
CASRLDRPAGELFF